Each of the 28 T cell receptor delta chains below was sequenced from the same sample in a study of TRDV2 sequences in healthy donors. TCRdb re-processed the PCR reads via CATT. The sample yields 900 to 1,200 delta-chain clones, over 55% seen once. Source material: Vd2+ gamma-delta T cells from blood. These receptors came from a human donor in good health.

The chain carries TRDV2 and TRDJ1; 10 bases are shared with TRDD3. Germline values: CDR1 GEAIGNYY, CDR2 EKD. This CDR3 region has 17 residues. V shed 0 bases, J shed 0 bases, and the junction held 6 bases outside the gene matches. CDR3 region: CACDTGGLGDYTDKLIF. The CDR3 DNA is TGTGCCTGTGACACCGGTGGACTGGGGGATTACACCGATAAACTCATCTTT.

The genes are TRDV2 and TRDJ1; 11 nucleotides agree with TRDD3. The CDR3 spans 19 residues. Unmatched junction bases numbered 14, after V lost 0 bases and J lost 3 bases. CDR1 is GEAIGNYY, CDR2 EKD, per germline. The CDR3 coding sequence is TGTGCCTGTGACACCGTTCCACCTACTGGGGGATATGTCTCCGATAAACTCATCTTT. Translation gives CACDTVPPTGGYVSDKLIF.

This clone appeared a few times. The chain couples TRDV2 to TRDJ1; 13 positions match TRDD3. CDR1 and CDR2 (germline): GEAIGNYY, EKD. The J segment lost 2 bases and the V segment lost 3 bases, leaving 17 bases of the junction unmatched. This CDR3 region has 20 residues. The CDR3 DNA reads as TGTGCCTGTGACCCCATATCAGTACTGGGGGATACGCGGTGGACCGATAAACTCATCTTT. Its translation: CACDPISVLGDTRWTDKLIF.

Comments on this clone: It is likely a read error: a sequence one base away is far more abundant. The genes are TRDV2 and TRDJ1; 8 bases fit TRDD3. This CDR3 is built from 21 residues. Germline V lookup: CDR1 GEAIGNYY, CDR2 EKD. With V trimmed by 0 bases and J by 0 bases, 20 bases remained unmatched. CDR3 bases: TGTGCCTGTGACACCGTACCTTCCCCTCTTACTGGGGGTTCGAACACCGATAAACTCATCTTT. Its protein is CACDTVPSPLTGGSNTDKLIF.

V gene TRDV2 combines with J gene TRDJ1, with TRDD3 as a possible D gene (6 bases). The germline V and J ends were trimmed by 0 bases and 4 bases, with 11 bases remaining between them. The CDR3 length is 14 residues. Germline lookup yields CDR1 GEAIGNYY and CDR2 EKD. DNA of the CDR3: TGTGCCTGTGACACCCTAAGGGGATTCGATAAACTCATCTTT. This gives the protein CACDTLRGFDKLIF.

This chain joins TRDV2 and TRDJ3, with 8 bases aligning to TRDD3. After removal of 3 bases from V and 0 bases from J, the junction contained 12 bases not matched to a gene. Germline V lookup: CDR1 GEAIGNYY, CDR2 EKD. The length of the CDR3 is 20 residues. CDR3 loop: CACDFGGLGANSWDTRQMFF. For the CDR3, the DNA is TGTGCCTGTGACTTCGGCGGACTGGGGGCCAACTCCTGGGACACCCGACAGATGTTTTTC.

The chain uses TRDV2 and TRDJ1, with TRDD3 as a possible D gene (6 bases). This CDR3 has 20 amino acids. Per the germline V gene, CDR1 is GEAIGNYY and CDR2 is EKD. V was clipped by 0 bases and J by 0 bases, with 25 bases between them. CDR3 region: CACDTLGAGRVGVDTDKLIF. The CDR3 coding sequence is TGTGCCTGTGACACCCTCGGAGCAGGGAGGGTGGGGGTTGACACCGATAAACTCATCTTT.

The V and J genes are TRDV2 and TRDJ1; 12 bases fit TRDD3. V dropped 2 bases and J dropped 0; count of bases not matched to a gene: 15. CDR3 length: 20 residues. Germline loops: CDR1 GEAIGNYY, CDR2 EKD. CDR3 sequence reads: CACDNLRSVLGDTYTDKLIF. The CDR3 DNA is TGTGCCTGTGACAACCTACGCTCCGTACTGGGGGATACCTACACCGATAAACTCATCTTT.

The chain recombines TRDV2 with TRDJ1; 12 nucleotides match TRDD3. Germline V CDR1 and CDR2: GEAIGNYY, EKD. This CDR3 is 18 amino acids long. The junction had 8 bases not matched to a gene; V was cut back by 1 base and J by 0 bases. The CDR3 sequence: CACDTLLGDTAYTDKLIF. For the CDR3, the DNA is TGTGCCTGTGACACTTTACTGGGGGATACTGCCTACACCGATAAACTCATCTTT.

The chain is built from TRDV2 and TRDJ1; TRDD3 matches 8 bases. Germline V gene data show CDR1 as GEAIGNYY and CDR2 as EKD. The CDR3 length is 18 residues. Trimming cost V 1 base and J 0 bases; bases outside gene matches: 12. The CDR3 DNA reads as TGTGCCTGTGACACTTTACTGGGGGGGATTCCGTACACCGATAAACTCATCTTT. Amino acids: CACDTLLGGIPYTDKLIF.

This clone was recorded once. The chain recombines TRDV2 with TRDJ3; D is ambiguous. Germline lookup yields CDR1 GEAIGNYY and CDR2 EKD. The V and J ends lost 1 base and 0 bases respectively, with 15 bases between them. The CDR3 runs to 19 residues. The CDR3 sequence: CACDTVRTISSWDTRQMFF. The CDR3 bases are TGTGCCTGTGACACGGTACGGACCATAAGCTCCTGGGACACCCGACAGATGTTTTTC.

This chain uses TRDV2 with TRDJ3; 8 bases map to TRDD3. Germline trimming cut 3 bases from V and 0 bases from J; bases unmatched to any gene: 9. The CDR3 loop spans 19 amino acids. Germline assignment: CDR1 GEAIGNYY and CDR2 EKD. CDR3: CACDEYWGASSWDTRQMFF. The CDR3 DNA reads TGTGCCTGTGACGAGTACTGGGGGGCGAGCTCCTGGGACACCCGACAGATGTTTTTC.

V usage is TRDV2 and J usage is TRDJ1, with 8 bases aligning to TRDD3. Germline CDR1 GEAIGNYY, CDR2 EKD. V was pared by 5 bases and J by 0 bases, with 22 bases of the junction left unmatched. The CDR3 extends over 20 amino acids. The CDR3 sequence is CACAALHTRTGGRYTDKLIF. Written as DNA, the CDR3 is TGTGCCTGTGCCGCTCTCCACACGAGGACTGGGGGTAGGTACACCGATAAACTCATCTTT.

Details on this clone: Since a much larger clone is just one base distant, this may be a read error. The V and J genes are TRDV2 and TRDJ1, with no clear D. The CDR3 is made up of 17 amino acids. Germline V gene data show CDR1 as GEAIGNYY and CDR2 as EKD. Trimming shortened V by 1 base and J by 0 bases, and 17 bases separated the two germline ends. CDR3 residues: CACDTVGYAPYTDKLIF. CDR3 sequence (DNA): TGTGCCTGTGACACGGTGGGCTATGCCCCGTACACCGATAAACTCATCTTT.

In this sample, this clone turned up a few times. This chain joins TRDV2 and TRDJ1; 13 bases agree with TRDD3. V dropped 3 bases and J dropped 3; count of bases not matched to a gene: 6. Germline assignment: CDR1 GEAIGNYY and CDR2 EKD. The CDR3 runs to 16 residues. The CDR3 DNA follows: TGTGCCTGTGACTCAATACTGGGGGATACGGCCGATAAACTCATCTTT. It is translated as CACDSILGDTADKLIF.

This clone counts as large (0.1 to 1%). This specimen includes other DNA sequences encoding the same CDR3. The chain carries TRDV2 and TRDJ1, with 8 bases identical to TRDD3. The CDR3 is 18 amino acids. With V trimmed by 1 base and J by 4 bases, 16 bases remained unmatched. Germline loops: CDR1 GEAIGNYY, CDR2 EKD. CDR3 sequence reads: CACDTVPTGGQPHDKLIF. CDR3 DNA: TGTGCCTGTGACACGGTTCCCACTGGGGGCCAGCCTCACGATAAACTCATCTTT.

The chain carries TRDV2 and TRDJ3, with 9 bases identical to TRDD3. V was pared by 3 bases and J by 8 bases, with 13 bases of the junction left unmatched. Germline CDR1 GEAIGNYY, CDR2 EKD. The CDR3 is made up of 18 amino acids. The CDR3 here is CACDALGDRSYNTRQMFF. The CDR3, as DNA: TGTGCCTGTGACGCCCTGGGGGATCGGTCCTACAACACCCGACAGATGTTTTTC.

This chain links TRDV2 with TRDJ1, with TRDD3 identical over 10 bases. The CDR3 spans 15 residues. With 3 bases clipped from V and 6 bases from J, the junction kept 9 bases outside the gene matches. Looked up from germline, CDR1 is GEAIGNYY and CDR2 is EKD. This chain's CDR3 is CACDPLGDNSYKLIF. The CDR3 bases are TGTGCCTGTGACCCCCTGGGGGATAACTCGTATAAACTCATCTTT.

This rearrangement joins TRDV2 to TRDJ1; 10 bases agree with TRDD3. Germline CDR1 reads GEAIGNYY; CDR2 reads EKD. J lost 6 bases, V lost 0 bases, and 6 bases had no gene match. The CDR3 is 15 amino acids. In DNA form, the CDR3 reads TGTGCCTGTGACACCCTGGGGGATAACTCGTATAAACTCATCTTT. Translation: CACDTLGDNSYKLIF.

The gene calls are TRDV2 and TRDJ3, with TRDD3 matching over 11 bases. Unmatched junction bases numbered 3, after V lost 3 bases and J lost 0 bases. Germline V gives CDR1 GEAIGNYY, CDR2 EKD. The CDR3 loop spans 18 amino acids. This CDR3 is CACDVLGDNSWDTRQMFF. The CDR3 nucleotides are TGTGCCTGTGACGTACTGGGGGATAACTCCTGGGACACCCGACAGATGTTTTTC.

V and J are TRDV2 and TRDJ3, with TRDD3 matching over 9 bases. J was trimmed by 0 bases and V by 3 bases; bases with no gene match: 8. The length of the CDR3 is 19 residues. The germline gives CDR1 GEAIGNYY, CDR2 EKD. The CDR3 here is CACDGAGGFSSWDTRQMFF. The CDR3 bases are TGTGCCTGTGACGGTGCTGGGGGATTCAGCTCCTGGGACACCCGACAGATGTTTTTC.

V gene TRDV2 combines with J gene TRDJ1; TRDD3 aligns across 13 bases. J gave up 0 bases and V 0 bases, and 18 bases lay outside the gene matches. Germline assignment: CDR1 GEAIGNYY and CDR2 EKD. This CDR3 spans 22 amino acids. Here the CDR3 reads CACDTVTTGGYDTRLYTDKLIF. CDR3 nucleotide sequence: TGTGCCTGTGACACCGTAACCACTGGGGGATACGATACGCGTTTGTACACCGATAAACTCATCTTT.

Of note for this clone: The same CDR3 also results from other DNA sequences found in this sample. The chain is built from TRDV2 and TRDJ1, with 8 bases matching TRDD3. This CDR3 region has 16 residues. The V segment lost 1 base and the J segment 5 bases; nucleotides outside the gene matches: 11. Germline CDR1 and CDR2: GEAIGNYY and EKD. As DNA, the CDR3 is TGTGCCTGTGACACGTTACTGGGGGTGCGGACTGATAAACTCATCTTT. It encodes CACDTLLGVRTDKLIF.

J is TRDJ3 and V is TRDV2, with a possible D match to TRDD2 (6 bases). The ends were cut back, 0 bases at V and 0 bases at J, with 11 bases in the middle. This CDR3 has 18 amino acids. Per germline, CDR1 GEAIGNYY and CDR2 EKD. The CDR3 here is CACDTGPSISWDTRQMFF. CDR3 in DNA: TGTGCCTGTGACACCGGGCCTTCCATCTCCTGGGACACCCGACAGATGTTTTTC.

This clone showed up just a few times. V is TRDV2 and J is TRDJ1; 10 bases line up with TRDD3. Unmatched junction bases numbered 14, after V lost 2 bases and J lost 0 bases. The germline V gene encodes CDR1 GEAIGNYY and CDR2 EKD. This CDR3 is 19 amino acids long. The CDR3 nucleotides read TGTGCCTGTGACAGCCTTCTTACTGGGGGATCGACGTACACCGATAAACTCATCTTT. This translates into CACDSLLTGGSTYTDKLIF.

The V and J genes are TRDV2 and TRDJ3, with 10 bases lining up with TRDD3. This CDR3 has 21 residues. J lost 0 bases, V lost 0 bases, and 10 bases had no gene match. Per the germline V gene, CDR1 is GEAIGNYY and CDR2 is EKD. CDR3 DNA: TGTGCCTGTGACACCTTACTGGGGGATCAGGGAAGCTCCTGGGACACCCGACAGATGTTTTTC. This translates into CACDTLLGDQGSSWDTRQMFF.

The chain joins TRDV2 to TRDJ1, with a possible D match to TRDD3 (6 bases). CDR3 length: 17 residues. CDR1 GEAIGNYY and CDR2 EKD come from the germline V gene. V was cut by 0 bases and J by 5 bases, with 21 bases left in between. The CDR3, as DNA: TGTGCCTGTGACACCATAGCGGGGGGAAGAAAATGGGATAAACTCATCTTT. Residues: CACDTIAGGRKWDKLIF.

The rearrangement joins TRDV2 to TRDJ1, with no clear D. The ends were cut back, 0 bases at V and 3 bases at J, with 10 bases in the middle. The germline V gene has CDR1 GEAIGNYY and CDR2 EKD. The CDR3 runs to 14 residues. As DNA, the CDR3 is TGTGCCTGTGACACCGTACTTTACGCCGATAAACTCATCTTT. Its translation: CACDTVLYADKLIF.